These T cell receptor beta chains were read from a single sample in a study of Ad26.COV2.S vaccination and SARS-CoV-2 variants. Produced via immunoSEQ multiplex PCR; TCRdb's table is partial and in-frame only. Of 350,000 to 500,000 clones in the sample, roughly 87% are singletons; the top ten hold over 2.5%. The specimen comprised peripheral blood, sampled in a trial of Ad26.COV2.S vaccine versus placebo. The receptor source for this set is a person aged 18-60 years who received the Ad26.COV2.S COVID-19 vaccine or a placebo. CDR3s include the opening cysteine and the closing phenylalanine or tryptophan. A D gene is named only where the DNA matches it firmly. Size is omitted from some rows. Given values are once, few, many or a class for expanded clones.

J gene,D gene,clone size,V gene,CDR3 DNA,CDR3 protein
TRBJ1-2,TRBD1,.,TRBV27,TGTGCCAGCAGTTGGGGACAGGGGATAAGTTATGGCTACACCTTC,CASSWGQGISYGYTF
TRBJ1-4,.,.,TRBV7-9,TGTGCCGGCGGACTTTACCCTAATGAAAAACTGTTTTTT,CAGGLYPNEKLFF
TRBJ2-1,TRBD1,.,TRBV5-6,TGTGCCAGCAGCTTGATAGGGGGCGGTGAGCAGTTCTTC,CASSLIGGGEQFF
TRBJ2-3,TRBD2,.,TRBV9,TGTGCCAGCAGCGTAGGCACTAGCGGGAGGAGAACAGATACGCAGTATTTT,CASSVGTSGRRTDTQYF
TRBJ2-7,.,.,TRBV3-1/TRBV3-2,TGTGCCAGCAGCCAAGCCCCAGCCTTTAGCTCCTACGAGCAGTACTTC,CASSQAPAFSSYEQYF
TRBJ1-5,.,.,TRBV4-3,TGCGCCAGCAGCCAAGATTTCCGGGACCAGAACAATCAGCCCCAGCATTTT,CASSQDFRDQNNQPQHF
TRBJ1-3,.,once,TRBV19,TGTGCCACCAACCAGCGGGTTTCGGGAAACACCATATATTTT,CATNQRVSGNTIYF
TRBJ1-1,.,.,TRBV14,TGTGCCAGCAGCCACGGGTCCGCCGAAGCTTTCTTT,CASSHGSAEAFF
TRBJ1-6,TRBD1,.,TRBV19,TGTGCCAGTAGCCGGACAGGGACCAATTCACCCCTCCACTTT,CASSRTGTNSPLHF
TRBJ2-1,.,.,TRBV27,TGTGCCAGCAGTTTACCGACTAGCAATGAGCAGTTCTTC,CASSLPTSNEQFF
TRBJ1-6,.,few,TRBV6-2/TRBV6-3,TGTGCCAGCAGTTACGATCCTCGGTCTCGAAGCTCCTATAATTCACCCCTCCACTTT,CASSYDPRSRSSYNSPLHF
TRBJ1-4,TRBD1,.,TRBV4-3,TGCGCCACACCGGGACAGATGGAAAAACTGTTTTTT,CATPGQMEKLFF
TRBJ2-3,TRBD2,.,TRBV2,TGTGCCAGCAGTGTGGGGCGGGGGGGCTCCGATACGCAGTATTTT,CASSVGRGGSDTQYF
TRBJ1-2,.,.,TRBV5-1,TGCGCCAGCAGCTTACATCCGGACAGTGCTAACTATGGCTACACCTTC,CASSLHPDSANYGYTF
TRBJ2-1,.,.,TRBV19,TGTGCCAGTAGTATCGGTGGTACGGTGAATGAGCAGTTCTTC,CASSIGGTVNEQFF
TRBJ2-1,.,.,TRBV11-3,TGTGCCAGCAGCTTAGATCCCTGGCAGGAGCAGTTCTTC,CASSLDPWQEQFF
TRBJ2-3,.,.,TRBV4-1,TGCGCCAGCAGCATCCACGGCGGGGCGACAGATACGCAGTATTTT,CASSIHGGATDTQYF
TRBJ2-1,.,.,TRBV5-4,TGTGCCAGCCACATGGACGTCTACAATGAGCAGTTCTTC,CASHMDVYNEQFF
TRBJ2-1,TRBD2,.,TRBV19,TGTGCCAGTAGTGAACATCCGGGACTAGCTTCGAACAATGAGCAGTTCTTC,CASSEHPGLASNNEQFF
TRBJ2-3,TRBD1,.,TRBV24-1,TGTGCCACCAGTGGCTGGACAGGGGGGGCAGATACGCAGTATTTT,CATSGWTGGADTQYF
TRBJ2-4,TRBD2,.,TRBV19,TGTGCCAGTAGTTTAACCGGGACTAGGAACATTCAGTACTTC,CASSLTGTRNIQYF
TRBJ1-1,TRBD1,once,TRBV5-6,TGTGCCAGCAGCCCGACAGGGGCCTCAGTTGAAGCTTTCTTT,CASSPTGASVEAFF
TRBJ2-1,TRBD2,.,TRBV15,TGTGCCACCAGCAGGGGGGCTAGCGGGAGGGCCCGTGAGCAGTTCTTC,CATSRGASGRAREQFF
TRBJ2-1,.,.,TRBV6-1,TGTGCCAGCCTAGGGGGGGGGAGTGAGCAGTTCTTC,CASLGGGSEQFF
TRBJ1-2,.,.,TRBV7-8,TGTGCCAGCAGCTTAGGTCGCTTCAACTATGGCTACACCTTC,CASSLGRFNYGYTF
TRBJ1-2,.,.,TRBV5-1,TGCGCCAGCAGCTTGGAAGAGACCTATGGCTACACCTTC,CASSLEETYGYTF
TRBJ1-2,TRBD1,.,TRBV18,TGTGCCAGCTCACCAGGACAGGGACTTAACTATGGCTACACCTTC,CASSPGQGLNYGYTF
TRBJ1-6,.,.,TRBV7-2,TGTGCCAGCAGCTTCAGGGCTTCACCCCTCCACTTT,CASSFRASPLHF
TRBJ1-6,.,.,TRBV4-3,TGCGCCAGCAGCCAACTGGTGGCGCGGTCACCCCTCCACTTT,CASSQLVARSPLHF
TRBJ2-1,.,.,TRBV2,TGTGCCAGCAGTTACGGTAACGAGCAGTTCTTC,CASSYGNEQFF
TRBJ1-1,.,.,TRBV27,TGTGCCAGTGCGACGTTCTTGGGCACTGAAGCTTTCTTT,CASATFLGTEAFF
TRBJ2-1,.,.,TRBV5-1,TGCGCCAGCAGGGTGACAGTGATCTCCTACAATGAGCAGTTCTTC,CASRVTVISYNEQFF
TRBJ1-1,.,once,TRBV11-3,TGTGCCAGCAGCTTAGGGACCGGGGCTGAAGCTTTCTTT,CASSLGTGAEAFF
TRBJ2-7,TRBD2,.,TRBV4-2,TGTGCCACCGGGCGCGGGGGGAGCTCCTACGAGCAGTACTTC,CATGRGGSSYEQYF
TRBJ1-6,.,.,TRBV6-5,TGTGCCAGCAGTTTCTTTAACGAAGGATCACCCCTCCACTTT,CASSFFNEGSPLHF
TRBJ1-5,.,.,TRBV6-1,TGTGCCAGCAGTGAAAAGAATCAGCCCCAGCATTTT,CASSEKNQPQHF
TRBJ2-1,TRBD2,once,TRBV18,TGTGCCAGCTCACCACCGGGACTAGCGGGAGTTCCGGACAATGAGCAGTTCTTC,CASSPPGLAGVPDNEQFF
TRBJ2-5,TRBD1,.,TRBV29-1,TGCAGCGTGTTGCAGGGGGCTGAGACCCAGTACTTC,CSVLQGAETQYF
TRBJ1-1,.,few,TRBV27,TGTGCCAGCAGTTTAGGAGTAATGAACACTGAAGCTTTCTTT,CASSLGVMNTEAFF
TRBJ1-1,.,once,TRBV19,TGTGCCAGTAGCCAGGCCGTGAACACTGAAGCTTTCTTT,CASSQAVNTEAFF
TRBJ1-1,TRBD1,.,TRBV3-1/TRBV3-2,TGTGCCACTACCCGGACAGGGACGCCTGAAGCTTTCTTT,CATTRTGTPEAFF
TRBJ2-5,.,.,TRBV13,TGTGCCAGCAGCCTCAGGGTTGGGGAGACCCAGTACTTC,CASSLRVGETQYF
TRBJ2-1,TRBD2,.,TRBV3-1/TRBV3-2,TGTGCCAGCAGCCAAGATGGGCTAGCGGAGGTGCCCGATTACAATGAGCAGTTCTTC,CASSQDGLAEVPDYNEQFF
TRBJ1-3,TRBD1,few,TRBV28,TGTGCCAGCGGTATCCTACAGGGGTGGAGGAACACCATATATTTT,CASGILQGWRNTIYF
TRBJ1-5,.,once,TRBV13,TGTGCCAGCAGCTTAGGCCCCCAGCCCCAGCATTTT,CASSLGPQPQHF
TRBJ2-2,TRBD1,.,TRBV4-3,TGCGCCAGCAGTTCGGACAGGGAGAAAGAGAACACCGGGGAGCTGTTTTTT,CASSSDREKENTGELFF
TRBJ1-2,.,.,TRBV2,TGTGCCAGCAGTAAGGACAGAGTTTATGGCTACACCTTC,CASSKDRVYGYTF
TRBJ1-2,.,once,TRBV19,TGTGCCAGTAGTGTTGGACGGACCTATGGCTACACCTTC,CASSVGRTYGYTF
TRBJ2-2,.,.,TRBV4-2,TGTGCCAGCAGCCAAGATAGCCGGGGGTCCGGGGAGCTGTTTTTT,CASSQDSRGSGELFF